These T cell receptor beta chains were read from a single sample in a study of cytomegalovirus exposure and HLA in healthy donors. This table comes from immunoSEQ multiplex PCR, and its TCRdb copy is limited to in-frame clones, with some not included. The sample has 50,000 to 80,000 clones, 85% to 95% seen once. Sequences were obtained from PBMCs. These receptors came from a young woman in good health and CMV-seropositive. The CDR3 runs from the conserved cysteine through the conserved F or W. Each record gives: clone size, D gene, V gene, J gene, CDR3 protein, CDR3 DNA. The D gene is left open where the match is weak. Where a row states a size, it is once, few, many or the class of an expanded clone; other rows omit it.

-	TRBD2	TRBV18	TRBJ2-2	CASSHNGLAGASGELFF	TGTGCCAGCTCCCACAACGGACTAGCGGGAGCCTCCGGGGAGCTGTTTTTT
once	TRBD1	TRBV4-2	TRBJ1-2	CASSPGQGNYGYTF	TGTGCCAGCAGTCCGGGACAGGGGAACTATGGCTACACCTTC
-	-	TRBV6-4	TRBJ1-4	CASKASINEKLFF	TGTGCCAGCAAAGCGTCAATTAATGAAAAACTGTTTTTT
-	-	TRBV5-1	TRBJ2-7	CASSLDPPPEGYEQYF	TGCGCCAGCAGCTTGGATCCGCCACCCGAGGGTTACGAGCAGTACTTC
-	-	TRBV7-6	TRBJ1-4	CASSLGAGLGEKLFF	TGTGCCAGCAGCTTAGGCGCGGGGTTAGGTGAAAAACTGTTTTTT
-	-	TRBV13	TRBJ1-3	CASQGLLPSGNTIYF	TGTGCCAGCCAGGGGCTTCTTCCCTCTGGAAACACCATATATTTT
-	-	TRBV21-1	TRBJ1-5	CASLPGRREYSNQPQHF	TGTGCCAGCCTCCCCGGGCGGCGGGAATATAGCAATCAGCCCCAGCATTTT
-	-	TRBV5-8	TRBJ1-1	CASSEVATEAFF	TGTGCCAGCAGCGAAGTGGCCACTGAAGCTTTCTTT
-	-	TRBV11-1	TRBJ2-1	CASSVKPLADNEQFF	TGTGCCAGCAGCGTTAAACCTCTAGCCGACAATGAGCAGTTCTTC
-	-	TRBV5-1	TRBJ2-5	CASSLGYREETQYF	TGCGCCAGCAGCTTGGGATATCGAGAAGAGACCCAGTACTTC
-	-	TRBV19	TRBJ1-1	CASNKGVGATEAFF	TGTGCCAGTAATAAGGGGGTTGGTGCCACTGAAGCTTTCTTT
-	TRBD1	TRBV5-8	TRBJ1-5	CASSFGQGKPQHF	TGTGCCAGCAGCTTTGGACAGGGCAAGCCCCAGCATTTT
-	-	TRBV7-6	TRBJ2-3	CASSTLAAEPDTQYF	TGTGCCAGCAGCACCCTGGCGGCTGAACCAGATACGCAGTATTTT
-	TRBD1	TRBV27	TRBJ2-5	CASSLMRQGVRETQYF	TGTGCCAGCAGTTTAATGAGACAGGGTGTTAGGGAGACCCAGTACTTC
-	TRBD1	TRBV5-4	TRBJ1-3	CASSLAGDRGVNTIYF	TGTGCCAGCAGCTTGGCCGGAGACAGGGGGGTAAACACCATATATTTT
-	-	TRBV4-2	TRBJ1-1	CASSQDVHGAGAFF	TGTGCCAGCAGCCAAGATGTCCACGGCGCGGGGGCTTTCTTT
-	TRBD1	TRBV5-1	TRBJ1-4	CASSLADREYEKLFF	TGCGCCAGCAGCTTGGCTGACAGGGAGTATGAAAAACTGTTTTTT
-	-	TRBV5-4	TRBJ2-2	CASSLGSERSTGELFF	TGTGCCAGCAGCTTGGGATCTGAGCGCAGCACCGGGGAGCTGTTTTTT
-	TRBD2	TRBV10-3	TRBJ2-1	CAITGGVSGNNEQFF	TGTGCCATCACGGGTGGGGTTAGCGGGAACAATGAGCAGTTCTTC
-	TRBD2	TRBV25-1	TRBJ2-5	CASSDQKRGGRETQYF	TGTGCCAGCAGTGACCAGAAGCGGGGGGGCCGGGAGACCCAGTACTTC
-	TRBD1	TRBV9	TRBJ1-1	CASSPTFLTGGATEAFF	TGTGCCAGCAGCCCCACCTTCCTGACAGGGGGCGCGACTGAAGCTTTCTTT
once	TRBD2	TRBV18	TRBJ2-7	CASSPPLAGGNHEQYF	TGTGCCAGCTCACCGCCTCTAGCGGGAGGGAACCACGAGCAGTACTTC
once	-	TRBV5-1	TRBJ1-3	CASSSVAGHSGNTIYF	TGCGCCAGCAGCTCCGTTGCAGGGCACTCTGGAAACACCATATATTTT
-	TRBD2	TRBV5-1	TRBJ2-7	CASSSGTSGYEQYF	TGCGCCAGCAGCTCCGGGACTAGCGGATACGAGCAGTACTTC
-	TRBD1	TRBV14	TRBJ2-5	CASSRGYLRDRGETQYF	TGTGCCAGCAGCCGTGGGTACCTCCGGGACAGGGGAGAGACCCAGTACTTC
-	-	TRBV30	TRBJ2-2	CACGGWVTTGELFF	TGTGCCTGTGGGGGGTGGGTCACCACCGGGGAGCTGTTTTTT
-	-	TRBV30	TRBJ2-3	CAWSVLIPTDTQYF	TGTGCCTGGAGTGTGCTAATCCCCACAGATACGCAGTATTTT
-	TRBD1	TRBV7-9	TRBJ1-2	CASSFNGDRGLYGYTF	TGTGCCAGCAGCTTCAACGGGGACAGGGGCCTCTATGGCTACACCTTC
-	-	TRBV5-4	TRBJ2-2	CASSLRGKGEGTGELFF	TGTGCCAGCAGCTTGAGGGGGAAGGGGGAAGGGACCGGGGAGCTGTTTTTT
-	-	TRBV4-3	TRBJ1-2	CASSQELGTYGYTF	TGCGCCAGCAGCCAAGAACTGGGCACCTATGGCTACACCTTC
-	TRBD1	TRBV4-3	TRBJ2-7	CASSPGTGGFYEQYF	TGCGCCAGCAGCCCAGGGACAGGGGGGTTCTACGAGCAGTACTTC
-	TRBD1	TRBV19	TRBJ1-6	CASQGVNSPLHF	TGTGCCAGTCAGGGGGTGAATTCACCCCTCCACTTT
-	-	TRBV9	TRBJ2-3	CASSDNYGADTQYF	TGTGCCAGCAGCGACAACTACGGCGCAGATACGCAGTATTTT
once	-	TRBV6-5	TRBJ2-2	CASSYLTTNTGELFF	TGTGCCAGCAGTTACTTAACTACTAACACCGGGGAGCTGTTTTTT
-	TRBD1	TRBV5-6	TRBJ2-7	CASSLGAQGAPSYEQYF	TGTGCCAGCAGCTTGGGGGCACAGGGGGCGCCAAGCTACGAGCAGTACTTC
-	-	TRBV15	TRBJ1-3	CATSIRQGNTIYF	TGTGCCACCAGCATTCGACAGGGAAACACCATATATTTT
-	-	TRBV6-5	TRBJ2-3	CASSGGGSTDTQYF	TGTGCCAGCAGTGGCGGGGGCTCCACAGATACGCAGTATTTT
-	-	TRBV27	TRBJ2-3	CASSLISTDTQYF	TGTGCCAGCAGTTTAATCTCCACAGATACGCAGTATTTT
-	-	TRBV15	TRBJ1-4	CATSRDNIRRSRGREKLFF	TGTGCCACCAGCAGAGACAATATACGAAGAAGCAGGGGACGGGAAAAACTGTTTTTT